These 23 T cell receptor beta chains came from one sample sequenced in a study of metastatic and nonmetastatic thyroid tumors. Among the patients, none had received any treatment before thyroid surgery. TCRdb reprocessed the PCR reads using MiXCR. The table includes roughly 7,400 clones, under 30% detected once. Sequenced sample: adjacent normal tissue. The receptors were sampled from a male donor with papillary thyroid cancer or a benign thyroid nodule (not recorded which). Some clones in this sample may be carry-over from other donors' samples.

The gene calls are TRBV12-3 or TRBV12-4 and TRBJ2-7; TRBD2 aligns across 12 bases. The J segment lost 3 bases and the V segment lost 6 bases, leaving 12 bases of the junction unmatched. The CDR3 runs to 17 residues. DNA for the CDR3: TGTGCCAGCAGGGCTGGGACTAGCGGGCGATCTTACTACGAGCAGTACTTC. Protein: CASRAGTSGRSYYEQYF.

The gene calls are TRBV5-4 and TRBJ1-2, with a weak D call TRBD1 (6 bases). CDR1 is SGHNT, CDR2 YYREEE, per germline (reference sequence). The CDR3 runs to 14 residues. V dropped 4 bases and J dropped 4 bases, with 14 bases sitting between them. The CDR3: CASSPGQKLYGYTF. The CDR3 DNA follows: TGTGCCAGCAGCCCCGGACAGAAACTCTATGGCTACACCTTC.

This clone was observed a few times. The chain links TRBV28 to TRBJ1-5; D is ambiguous. CDR3 size: 15 residues. Trimming left V 5 bases short and J 7 bases short, with 18 bases between. Germline assignment: CDR1 MDHEN and CDR2 SYDVKM. The CDR3 nucleotides read TGTGCCAGCAGTGTAACCGGGAGTTACGGGCAGCCCCAGCATTTT. The encoded protein is CASSVTGSYGQPQHF.

CDR3 in DNA: TGTGCCAGCACCGGCAAGGCCGAGCAGTACTTC. It translates to CASTGKAEQYF. The gene calls are TRBV2 and TRBJ2-7; D is uncertain. The CDR3 is 11 amino acids. Between the trimmed V and J ends, which lost 7 bases and 6 bases, there was a span of 10 bases. Germline V CDR1 and CDR2: SNHLY, FYNNEI.

The V and J genes are TRBV5-1 and TRBJ2-5, with D unclear. The CDR3 totals 15 residues. The V gene's germline CDR1 is SGHRS and CDR2 YFSETQ. V was trimmed by 5 bases and J by 1 base, leaving 15 bases between them. The CDR3 here is CASRETVLGQETQYF. The CDR3 DNA reads TGCGCCAGCAGGGAAACGGTCTTGGGCCAAGAGACCCAGTACTTC.

This clone was counted many times. The chain joins TRBV7-9 to TRBJ2-5, with 8 bases aligning to TRBD1. The CDR3 runs to 12 residues. V was clipped by 6 bases and J by 9 bases; unmatched bases: 6. Germline V CDR1 and CDR2: SEHNR, FQNEAQ (reference sequence). The CDR3 nucleotides read TGTGCCAGCAGAGTACTACAGGGGGCCCAGTACTTC. Protein sequence: CASRVLQGAQYF.

By proportion, this clone is medium-sized (0.01 to 0.1%). This chain joins TRBV27 and TRBJ2-1, with 10 bases fitting TRBD2. CDR3 size: 15 residues. The V segment lost 5 bases and the J segment 6 bases; nucleotides outside the gene matches: 7. Looked up from germline, CDR1 is MNHEY and CDR2 is SMNVEV (reference sequence). The CDR3 is CASSKREGHGNEQFF. The CDR3 DNA sequence: TGTGCCAGCAGTAAGCGGGAGGGCCACGGCAATGAGCAGTTCTTC.

This clone was picked up a small number of times. This sequence joins TRBV4-1 and TRBJ2-7; 8 bases are a match to TRBD1. This CDR3 has 16 residues. Per germline, CDR1 MGHRA and CDR2 YSYEKL. V was clipped by 0 bases and J by 3 bases; unmatched bases: 7. The CDR3 sequence is CASSQDLYRGIYEQYF. The CDR3 DNA is TGCGCCAGCAGCCAAGATCTATACAGGGGGATCTACGAGCAGTACTTC.

This clone has more than one count but fewer than ten. This chain connects TRBV11-2 to TRBJ2-2; D unresolved. Between the trimmed V and J ends, which lost 1 base and 7 bases, there was a span of 16 bases. The CDR3 extends over 16 amino acids. Germline assignment: CDR1 SGHAT and CDR2 FQNNGV. The CDR3 loop reads CASSLGVNGISGELFF. CDR3 nucleotides: TGTGCCAGCAGCTTAGGAGTGAACGGAATAAGCGGGGAGCTGTTTTTT. The full variable domain, completed using reference TRBV11-2 and TRBJ2-2, is EAGVAQSPRYKIIEKRQSVAFWCNPISGHATLYWYQQILGQGPKLLIQFQNNGVVDDSQLPKDRFSAERLKGVDSTLKIQPAKLEDSAVYLCASSLGVNGISGELFFGEGSRLTVL.

The rearrangement uses TRBV5-1 and TRBJ1-1; D remains ambiguous. The CDR3 totals 15 residues. Germline V gene sequence: CDR1 SGHRS, CDR2 YFSETQ. Trimming removed 1 base at V and 1 base at J, with 11 bases between. The CDR3 is CASSLLVHSNTEAFF. In DNA form, the CDR3 reads TGCGCCAGCAGCTTGTTGGTACATTCGAACACTGAAGCTTTCTTT.

The sample holds a few counts of this clone. The V gene is TRBV12-3 or TRBV12-4, the J gene TRBJ2-7; a possible D gene is TRBD1 (5 bases). Trimming removed 7 bases at V and 9 bases at J, with 16 bases between. This CDR3 has 12 residues. CDR3 residues: CASTQGAQVQYF. The CDR3 DNA reads TGTGCCAGCACCCAAGGGGCCCAAGTGCAGTACTTC.

This chain connects TRBV7-6 to TRBJ1-1; D gene uncertain. The V end lost 2 bases, the J end lost 0 bases, and 4 bases lay between the germline ends. Per germline, CDR1 SGHVS and CDR2 FNYEAQ. The CDR3 spans 13 residues. The CDR3 loop is CASSLQLNTEAFF. CDR3 coding DNA: TGTGCCAGCAGCTTACAGCTGAACACTGAAGCTTTCTTT.

This clone was seen at least ten times. The chain combines TRBV5-4 with TRBJ1-6; 10 bases map to TRBD1. With V trimmed by 3 bases and J by 7 bases, 1 base remained unmatched. The CDR3 is made up of 14 amino acids. Germline V CDR1 and CDR2: SGHNT, YYREEE (reference sequence). The CDR3 nucleotides read TGTGCCAGCAGCTGGGGACAGGGGAATTCACCCCTCCACTTT. This translates into CASSWGQGNSPLHF.

There are many counts of this clone. The sample holds other DNA sequences that translate to the same CDR3. The chain has TRBV7-2 and TRBJ2-2; a possible D gene is TRBD1 (6 bases). CDR1 and CDR2 from the germline V gene are SGHTA and FQGNSA. The CDR3 has 15 amino acids. Trimming removed 1 base from V and 4 bases from J, with 10 bases in between. The CDR3 DNA reads as TGTGCCAGCAGCTTAGTGGGGGCCGTCACCGGGGAGCTGTTTTTT. Protein product: CASSLVGAVTGELFF.

By proportion, this clone is medium-sized. CDR3 sequence (DNA): TGTGCCAGCAGCCCGACCTATCTAACCACAGATACGCAGTATTTT. Translated, it gives CASSPTYLTTDTQYF. The genes are TRBV7-2 and TRBJ2-3; D unclear. V was pared by 5 bases and J by 2 bases, with 14 bases between. There are 15 residues in the CDR3. Germline CDR1 reads SGHTA; CDR2 reads FQGNSA.

Here the CDR3 reads CASSLGGEQYF. As DNA, the CDR3 is TGCGCCAGCAGCTTGGGAGGCGAGCAGTACTTC. The chain couples TRBV5-1 to TRBJ2-7; no clear D. There are 11 residues in the CDR3. V lost 0 bases to trimming and J lost 6 bases, with 4 bases between them. The V gene's germline CDR1 is SGHRS and CDR2 YFSETQ.

The chain joins TRBV5-6 to TRBJ2-7, with 14 bases aligning to TRBD2. After removal of 1 base from V and 9 bases from J, the junction contained 9 bases not matched to a gene. The germline CDR1 and CDR2 sequences are SGHDT and YYEEEE. The CDR3 loop spans 16 amino acids. The CDR3 sequence: CASSLTPGTSGSRQYF. The CDR3, as DNA: TGTGCCAGCAGCTTGACCCCCGGGACTAGCGGGAGTAGGCAGTACTTC. The full variable domain, completed using reference TRBV5-6 and TRBJ2-7, is DAGVTQSPTHLIKTRGQQVTLRCSPKSGHDTVSWYQQALGQGPQFIFQYYEEEERQRGNFPDRFSGHQFPNYSSELNVNALLLGDSALYLCASSLTPGTSGSRQYFGPGTRLTVT.

There are a few counts of this clone. At one end the junction does not follow the germline gene, possibly because of a read error. The chain recombines TRBV28 with TRBJ1-5; D gene uncertain. The CDR3 is 15 amino acids. The germline CDR1 and CDR2 sequences are MDHEN and SYDVKM. The CDR3 coding sequence is TGTGCCAGCAGTTTATCTCGGGCAAACAATAAGCCCCGGCATTTT. Translated, it gives CASSLSRANNKPRHF.

This clone was seen at least ten times. This may stem from a read error, because a much larger clone lies one nucleotide away. V is TRBV6-5 and J is TRBJ2-3; D is perhaps TRBD1 or TRBD2 (5 bases each). V was trimmed by 1 base and J by 1 base, leaving 12 bases between them. The CDR3 runs 16 residues. Germline lookup yields CDR1 MNHEY and CDR2 SVGAGI. In DNA, the CDR3 is TGTGCCAGCAGTTACTTTCGGGGCATTGGCACAGATACGCAGTATTTT. It encodes CASSYFRGIGTDTQYF.

The J gene is TRBJ2-5, the V gene TRBV5-1; D possibly corresponds to TRBD1 (5 bases). Germline CDR1 is SGHRS and CDR2 is YFSETQ. The CDR3 loop spans 15 amino acids. The ends were cut back, 2 bases at V and 8 bases at J, with 19 bases in the middle. The CDR3 region has the DNA TGCGCCAGCAGCTTTGAGACCCCCCAGGGTGATACCCAGTACTTC. Amino acids: CASSFETPQGDTQYF.

This clone appeared once. The chain recombines TRBV5-4 with TRBJ2-7; tentatively, D is TRBD2 (6 bases). Germline CDR1 reads SGHNT; CDR2 reads YYREEE (reference sequence). This CDR3 region has 14 residues. V lost 5 bases and J lost 6, with 18 bases in between. The CDR3 protein is CASSGTFVWSEQYF. For the CDR3, the DNA is TGTGCCAGCAGTGGGACTTTCGTTTGGTCCGAGCAGTACTTC.

The chain combines TRBV7-3 with TRBJ1-2; TRBD1 agrees at 8 bases. V trimming: 5 bases; J trimming: 4 bases; junction bases outside the gene matches: 3. The CDR3 loop spans 13 amino acids. Germline V gives CDR1 SGHTA, CDR2 FQGTGA. This chain's CDR3 is CASSPGQGYGYTF. DNA of the CDR3: TGTGCCAGCAGCCCCGGACAGGGCTATGGCTACACCTTC.

This clone was counted only a few times. This rearrangement joins TRBV19 to TRBJ1-2; TRBD1 matches at 7 bases. The CDR3 sequence is 14 residues long. V was clipped by 11 bases and J by 4 bases; unmatched bases: 13. Germline values: CDR1 LNHDA, CDR2 SQIVND (reference sequence). CDR3 amino acids: CAWSAHRGIYGYTF. CDR3 nucleotides: TGTGCCTGGAGTGCCCACAGGGGTATCTATGGCTACACCTTC.